This TCR beta chain is from a study of blood T cell repertoires in COVID-19. Study at large: Samples taken during acute and convalescent COVID-19 were collected in the United States, Italy and Spain. Sources were T cells, B-cell-depleted T cells, or PBMCs; the material itself was cDNA or gDNA.

During active infection, Seattle patients enrolled and were then monitored through disease. How the authors handled the data: Researchers report that nucleated cell counts were estimated from reference gene primer amplification. This table comes from immunoSEQ multiplex PCR, and its TCRdb copy is limited to in-frame clones, with some not included. The DNA was the basis for D and trimming; V, J and clone size are from that table. The table has fewer than 50,000 clones, roughly nine tenths seen once. This CDR3 comprises 16 residues. Germline V gene sequence: CDR1 SGHVS, CDR2 FQNEAQ. Comments on this clone: One end of the junction fails to match germline, which may point to a read error.

Sequenced sample: peripheral blood. This rearrangement joins TRBV7-8 to TRBJ2-7; TRBD2 agrees at 11 bases. The clonotype was recovered from a man in his 60s with COVID-19, enrolled during active disease. This CDR3 is CASSLASSGRSYKQYF. Here the CDR3 DNA reads TGTGCCAGCAGCTTAGCGTCTAGCGGGAGGTCCTACAAGCAGTACTTC.